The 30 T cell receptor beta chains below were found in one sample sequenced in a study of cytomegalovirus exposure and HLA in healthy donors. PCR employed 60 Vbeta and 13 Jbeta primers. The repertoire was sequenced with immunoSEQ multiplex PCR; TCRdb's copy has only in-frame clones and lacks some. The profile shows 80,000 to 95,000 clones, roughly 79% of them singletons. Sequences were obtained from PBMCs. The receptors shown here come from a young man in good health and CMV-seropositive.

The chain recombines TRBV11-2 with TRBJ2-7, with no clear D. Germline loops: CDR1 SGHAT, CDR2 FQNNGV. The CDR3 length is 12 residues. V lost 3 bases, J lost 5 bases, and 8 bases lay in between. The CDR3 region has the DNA TGTGCCAGCAGCTTGTCAGTCCACGAGCAGTACTTC. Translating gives CASSLSVHEQYF. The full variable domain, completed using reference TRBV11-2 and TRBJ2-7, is EAGVAQSPRYKIIEKRQSVAFWCNPISGHATLYWYQQILGQGPKLLIQFQNNGVVDDSQLPKDRFSAERLKGVDSTLKIQPAKLEDSAVYLCASSLSVHEQYFGPGTRLTVT.

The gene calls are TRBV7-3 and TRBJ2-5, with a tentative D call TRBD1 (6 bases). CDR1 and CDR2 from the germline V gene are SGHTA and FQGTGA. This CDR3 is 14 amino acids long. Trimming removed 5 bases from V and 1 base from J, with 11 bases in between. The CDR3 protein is CASSRRGFQETQYF. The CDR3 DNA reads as TGTGCCAGCAGCCGCAGGGGTTTCCAAGAGACCCAGTACTTC.

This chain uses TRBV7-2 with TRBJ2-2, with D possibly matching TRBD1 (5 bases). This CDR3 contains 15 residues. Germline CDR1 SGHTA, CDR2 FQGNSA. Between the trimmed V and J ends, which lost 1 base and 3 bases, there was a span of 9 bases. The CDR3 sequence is CASSLGGPHTGELFF. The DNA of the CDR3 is TGTGCCAGCAGCTTAGGGGGCCCGCACACCGGGGAGCTGTTTTTT.

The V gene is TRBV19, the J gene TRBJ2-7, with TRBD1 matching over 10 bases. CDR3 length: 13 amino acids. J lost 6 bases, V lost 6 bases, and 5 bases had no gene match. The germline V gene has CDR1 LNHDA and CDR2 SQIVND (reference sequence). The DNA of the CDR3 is TGTGCCAGTAGCTGGGACAGGGGCTCCGAGCAGTACTTC. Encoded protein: CASSWDRGSEQYF. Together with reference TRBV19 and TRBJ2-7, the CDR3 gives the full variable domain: DGGITQSPKYLFRKEGQNVTLSCEQNLNHDAMYWYRQDPGQGLRLIYYSQIVNDFQKGDIAEGYSVSREKKESFPLTVTSAQKNPTAFYLCASSWDRGSEQYFGPGTRLTVT.

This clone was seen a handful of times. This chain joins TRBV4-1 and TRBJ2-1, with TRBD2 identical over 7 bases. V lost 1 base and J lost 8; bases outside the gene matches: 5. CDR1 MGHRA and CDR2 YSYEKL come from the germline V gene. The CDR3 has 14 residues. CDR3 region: CASSQGGGWDEQFF. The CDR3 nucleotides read TGCGCCAGCAGCCAAGGGGGGGGTTGGGATGAGCAGTTCTTC.

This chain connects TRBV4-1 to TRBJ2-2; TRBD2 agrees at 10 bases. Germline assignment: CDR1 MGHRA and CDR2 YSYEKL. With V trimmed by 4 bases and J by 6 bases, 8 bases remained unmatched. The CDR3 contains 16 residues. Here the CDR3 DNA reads TGCGCCAGCAGCCTCCCGAGGAGCGGGAGGGCCGGGGAGCTGTTTTTT. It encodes CASSLPRSGRAGELFF.

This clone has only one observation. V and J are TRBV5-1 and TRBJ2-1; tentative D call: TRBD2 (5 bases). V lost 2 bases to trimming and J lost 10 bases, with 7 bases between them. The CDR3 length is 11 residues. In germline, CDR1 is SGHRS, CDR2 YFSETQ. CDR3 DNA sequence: TGCGCCAGCAGCTTTGGGGAGGAGCAGTTCTTC. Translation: CASSFGEEQFF. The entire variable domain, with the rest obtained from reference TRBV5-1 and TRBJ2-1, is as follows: KAGVTQTPRYLIKTRGQQVTLSCSPISGHRSVSWYQQTPGQGLQFLFEYFSETQRNKGNFPGRFSGRQFSNSRSEMNVSTLELGDSALYLCASSFGEEQFFGPGTRLTVL.

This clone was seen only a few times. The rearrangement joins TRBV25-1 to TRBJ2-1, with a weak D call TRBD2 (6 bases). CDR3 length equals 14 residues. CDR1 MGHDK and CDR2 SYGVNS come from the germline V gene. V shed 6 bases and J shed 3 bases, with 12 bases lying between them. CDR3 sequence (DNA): TGTGCCAGCAGCCGGGACTCTTTCTACAATGAGCAGTTCTTC. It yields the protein CASSRDSFYNEQFF.

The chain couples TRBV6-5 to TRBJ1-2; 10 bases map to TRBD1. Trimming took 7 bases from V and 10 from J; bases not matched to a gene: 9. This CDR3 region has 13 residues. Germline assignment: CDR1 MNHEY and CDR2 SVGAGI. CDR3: CASTYRDRGNYTF. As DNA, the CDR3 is TGTGCCAGCACCTATAGGGACAGGGGCAACTACACCTTC.

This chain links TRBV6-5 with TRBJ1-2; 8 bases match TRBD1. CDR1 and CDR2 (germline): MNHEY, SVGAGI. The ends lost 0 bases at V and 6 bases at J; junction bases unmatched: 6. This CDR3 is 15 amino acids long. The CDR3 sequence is CASSYSFTTGDGYTF. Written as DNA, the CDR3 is TGTGCCAGCAGTTACTCCTTTACGACAGGGGATGGCTACACCTTC.

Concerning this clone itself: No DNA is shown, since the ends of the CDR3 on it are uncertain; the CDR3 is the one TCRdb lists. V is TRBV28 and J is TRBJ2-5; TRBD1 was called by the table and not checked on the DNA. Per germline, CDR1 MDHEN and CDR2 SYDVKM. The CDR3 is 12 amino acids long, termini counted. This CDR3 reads CASSFLAETQYF.

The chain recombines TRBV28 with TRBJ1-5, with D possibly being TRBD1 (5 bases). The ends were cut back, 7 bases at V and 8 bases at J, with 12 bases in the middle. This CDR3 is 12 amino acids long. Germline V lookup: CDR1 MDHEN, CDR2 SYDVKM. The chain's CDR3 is CASTGRNKPQHF. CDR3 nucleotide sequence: TGTGCCAGCACAGGGCGGAATAAGCCCCAGCATTTT.

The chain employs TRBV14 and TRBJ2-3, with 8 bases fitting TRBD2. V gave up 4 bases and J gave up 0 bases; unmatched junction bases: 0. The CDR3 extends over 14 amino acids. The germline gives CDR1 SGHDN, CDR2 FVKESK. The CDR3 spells CASSPSGSTDTQYF. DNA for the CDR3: TGTGCCAGCAGCCCTAGCGGGAGCACAGATACGCAGTATTTT.

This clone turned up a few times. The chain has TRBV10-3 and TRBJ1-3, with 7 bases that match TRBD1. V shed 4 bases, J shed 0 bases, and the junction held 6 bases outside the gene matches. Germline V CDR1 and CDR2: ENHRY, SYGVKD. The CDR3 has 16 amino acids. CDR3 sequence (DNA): TGTGCCATCAGTGCGCAGGGGGGAACCTCTGGAAACACCATATATTTT. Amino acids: CAISAQGGTSGNTIYF.

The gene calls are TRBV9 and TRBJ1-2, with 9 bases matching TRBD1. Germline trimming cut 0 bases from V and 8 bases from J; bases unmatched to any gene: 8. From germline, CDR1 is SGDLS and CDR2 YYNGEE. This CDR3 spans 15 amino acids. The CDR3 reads CASSVEPGQGNGYTF. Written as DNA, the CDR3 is TGTGCCAGCAGCGTAGAACCGGGACAGGGTAACGGCTACACCTTC.

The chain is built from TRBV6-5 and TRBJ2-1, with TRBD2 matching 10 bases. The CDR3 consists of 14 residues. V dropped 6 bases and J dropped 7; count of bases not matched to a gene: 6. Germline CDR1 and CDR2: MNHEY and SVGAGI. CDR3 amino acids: CASSSGRARNEQFF. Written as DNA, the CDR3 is TGTGCCAGCAGCAGCGGGAGGGCCCGGAATGAGCAGTTCTTC.

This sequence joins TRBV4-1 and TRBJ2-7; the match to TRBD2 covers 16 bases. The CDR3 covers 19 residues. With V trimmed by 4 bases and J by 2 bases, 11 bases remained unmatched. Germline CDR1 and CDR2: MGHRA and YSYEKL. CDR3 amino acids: CASSPPPGLAGGGTYEQYF. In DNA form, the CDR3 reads TGCGCCAGCAGCCCTCCTCCGGGACTAGCGGGAGGGGGGACCTACGAGCAGTACTTC.

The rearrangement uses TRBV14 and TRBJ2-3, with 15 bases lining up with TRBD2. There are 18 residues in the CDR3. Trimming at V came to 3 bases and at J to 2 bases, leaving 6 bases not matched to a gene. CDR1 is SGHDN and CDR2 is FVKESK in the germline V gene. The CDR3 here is CASSHEGLAGGFTDTQYF. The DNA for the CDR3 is TGTGCCAGCAGCCACGAGGGACTAGCGGGAGGATTCACAGATACGCAGTATTTT.

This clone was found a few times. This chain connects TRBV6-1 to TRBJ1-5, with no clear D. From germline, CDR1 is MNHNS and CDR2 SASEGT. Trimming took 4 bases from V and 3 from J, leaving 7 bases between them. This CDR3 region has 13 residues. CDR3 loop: CASSGEHNQPQHF. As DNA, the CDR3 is TGTGCCAGCAGTGGGGAGCACAATCAGCCCCAGCATTTT.

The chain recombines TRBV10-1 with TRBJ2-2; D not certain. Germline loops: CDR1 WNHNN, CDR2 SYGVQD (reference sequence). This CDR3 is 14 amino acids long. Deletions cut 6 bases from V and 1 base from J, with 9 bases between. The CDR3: CASRFQVNTGELFF. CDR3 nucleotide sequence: TGCGCCAGCAGATTCCAGGTGAACACCGGGGAGCTGTTTTTT.

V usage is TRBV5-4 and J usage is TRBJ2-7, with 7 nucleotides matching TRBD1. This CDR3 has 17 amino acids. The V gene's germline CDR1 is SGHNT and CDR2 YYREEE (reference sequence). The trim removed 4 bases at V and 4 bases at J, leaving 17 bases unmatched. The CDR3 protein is CASSPQTGAQPSYEQYF. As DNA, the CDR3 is TGTGCCAGCAGCCCCCAAACAGGGGCTCAACCTTCTTACGAGCAGTACTTC.

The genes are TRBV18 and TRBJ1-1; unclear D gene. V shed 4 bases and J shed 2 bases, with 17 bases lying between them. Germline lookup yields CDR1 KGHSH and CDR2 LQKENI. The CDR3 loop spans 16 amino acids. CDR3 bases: TGTGCCAGCTCACAAGCTTCCACTTCGGGTAACACTGAAGCTTTCTTT. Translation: CASSQASTSGNTEAFF.

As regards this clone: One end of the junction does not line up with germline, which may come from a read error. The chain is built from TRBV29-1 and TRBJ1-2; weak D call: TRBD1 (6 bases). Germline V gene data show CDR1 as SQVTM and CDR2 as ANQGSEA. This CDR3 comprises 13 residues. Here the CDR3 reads CSVRHSRTALLVF. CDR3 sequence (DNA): TGCAGCGTCCGACATTCACGGACAGCCCTGTTGGTGTTC.

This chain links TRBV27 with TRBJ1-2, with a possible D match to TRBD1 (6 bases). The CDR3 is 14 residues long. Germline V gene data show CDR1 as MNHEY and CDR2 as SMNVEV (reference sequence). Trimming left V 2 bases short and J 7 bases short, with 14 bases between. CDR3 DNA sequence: TGTGCCAGCAGTTTAACAGGGTCTATTGGTGGCTACACCTTC. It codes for CASSLTGSIGGYTF.

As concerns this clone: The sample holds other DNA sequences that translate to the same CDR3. Here the CDR3 reads CASSPRGGETQYF. The CDR3 bases are TGTGCCAGCTCACCGAGGGGAGGAGAGACCCAGTACTTC. The V and J genes are TRBV18 and TRBJ2-5; weak D call: TRBD2 (6 bases). Germline V gene sequence: CDR1 KGHSH, CDR2 LQKENI. V dropped 3 bases and J dropped 4 bases, with 9 bases sitting between them. The CDR3 is made up of 13 amino acids.

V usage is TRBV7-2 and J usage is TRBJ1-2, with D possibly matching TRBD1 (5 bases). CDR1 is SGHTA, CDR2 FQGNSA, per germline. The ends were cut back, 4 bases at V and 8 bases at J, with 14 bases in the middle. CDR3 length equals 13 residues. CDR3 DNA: TGTGCCAGCAGCTCAAAGGGACTGCGAGGCTACACCTTC. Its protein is CASSSKGLRGYTF.

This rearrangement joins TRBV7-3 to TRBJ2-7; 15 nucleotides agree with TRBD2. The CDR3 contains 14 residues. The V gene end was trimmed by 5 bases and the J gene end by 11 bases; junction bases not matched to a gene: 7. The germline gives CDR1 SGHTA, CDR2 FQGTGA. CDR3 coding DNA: TGTGCCAGCAGCCCGGGACTAGCGGGAGGTCCAGAGTACTTC. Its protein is CASSPGLAGGPEYF.

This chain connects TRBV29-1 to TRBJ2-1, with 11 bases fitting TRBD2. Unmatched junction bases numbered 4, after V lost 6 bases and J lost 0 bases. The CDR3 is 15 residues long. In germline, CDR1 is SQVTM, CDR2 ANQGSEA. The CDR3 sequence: CSVGLAGSSYNEQFF. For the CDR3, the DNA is TGCAGCGTAGGACTAGCGGGTAGCTCCTACAATGAGCAGTTCTTC.

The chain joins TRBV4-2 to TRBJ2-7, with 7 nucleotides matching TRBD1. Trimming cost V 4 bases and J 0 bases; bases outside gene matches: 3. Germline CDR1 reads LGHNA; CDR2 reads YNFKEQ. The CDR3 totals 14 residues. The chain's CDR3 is CASSLRDSSYEQYF. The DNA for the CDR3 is TGTGCCAGCAGCCTCCGGGACAGCTCCTACGAGCAGTACTTC.

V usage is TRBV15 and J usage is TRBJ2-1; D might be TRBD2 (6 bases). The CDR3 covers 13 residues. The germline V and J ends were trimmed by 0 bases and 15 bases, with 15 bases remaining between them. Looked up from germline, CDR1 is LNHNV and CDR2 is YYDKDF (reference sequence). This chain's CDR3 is CATSRDLEGEGFF. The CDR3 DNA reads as TGTGCCACCAGCAGAGATCTGGAGGGAGAGGGGTTCTTC.